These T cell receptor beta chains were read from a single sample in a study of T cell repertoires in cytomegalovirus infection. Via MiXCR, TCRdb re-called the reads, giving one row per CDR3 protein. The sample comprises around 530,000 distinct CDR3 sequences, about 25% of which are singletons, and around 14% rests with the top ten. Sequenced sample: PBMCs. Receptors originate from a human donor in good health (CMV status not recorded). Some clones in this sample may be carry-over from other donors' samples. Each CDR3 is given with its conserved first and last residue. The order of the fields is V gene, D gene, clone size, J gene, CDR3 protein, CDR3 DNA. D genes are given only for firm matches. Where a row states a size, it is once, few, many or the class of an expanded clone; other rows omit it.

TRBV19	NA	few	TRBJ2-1	CASSSSVSNEQFF	TGTGCCAGTAGTAGTAGCGTTAGCAATGAGCAGTTCTTC
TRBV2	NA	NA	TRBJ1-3	CASRLESAIYF	TGTGCCAGCCGATTAGAGTCGGCCATATATTTT
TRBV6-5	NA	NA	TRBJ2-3	CASSPLTSTDTQYF	TGTGCCAGCAGCCCTTTGACTAGCACAGATACGCAGTATTTT
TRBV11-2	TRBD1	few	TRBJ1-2	CASSFGTGLGYTF	TGTGCCAGCAGCTTTGGGACAGGGCTCGGCTACACCTTC
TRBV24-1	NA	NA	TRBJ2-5	CATSAGLAALKGETQYF	TGTGCCACCAGTGCTGGATTAGCGGCCCTCAAGGGGGAGACCCAGTACTTC
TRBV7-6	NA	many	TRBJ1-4	CASSSIRSEKLFF	TGTGCCAGCAGCTCCATTCGGAGTGAAAAACTGTTTTTT
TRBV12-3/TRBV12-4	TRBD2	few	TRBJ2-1	CASSPGLGLNEQFF	TGTGCCAGCAGCCCGGGACTAGGTTTAAATGAGCAGTTCTTC
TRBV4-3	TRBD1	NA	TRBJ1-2	CASRQGSQLGGYTF	TGCGCCAGCCGACAGGGATCCCAATTAGGTGGCTACACCTTC
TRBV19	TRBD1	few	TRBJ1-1	CASRVQGAPEAFF	TGTGCCAGTCGGGTACAGGGGGCCCCTGAAGCTTTCTTT
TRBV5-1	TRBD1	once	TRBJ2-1	CASSTTGTGFLGPRSGEQFF	TGCGCCAGCAGCACCACCGGGACAGGGTTTTTAGGTCCCAGATCGGGTGAGCAGTTCTTC
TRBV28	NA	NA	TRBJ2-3	CASSLQGPSTDTQYF	TGTGCCAGCAGTCTACAGGGTCCTAGCACAGATACGCAGTATTTT
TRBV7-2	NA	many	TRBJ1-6	CASSLSGQHNSPLHF	TGTGCCAGCAGCCTTTCTGGACAGCATAATTCACCCCTCCACTTT
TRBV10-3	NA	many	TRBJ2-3	CAISETLMGTDTQYF	TGTGCCATCAGTGAGACGCTTATGGGCACAGATACGCAGTATTTT
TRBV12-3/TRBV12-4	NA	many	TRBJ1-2	CASSGGQLNYGYTF	TGTGCCAGCAGTGGAGGACAGCTTAACTATGGCTACACCTTC
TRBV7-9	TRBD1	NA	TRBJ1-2	CASSFGSGGFGYTF	TGTGCCAGCAGCTTCGGGTCAGGGGGCTTTGGCTACACCTTC
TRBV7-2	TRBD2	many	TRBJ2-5	CASSWASGTEETQYF	TGTGCCAGCAGCTGGGCTAGCGGGACCGAAGAGACCCAGTACTTC
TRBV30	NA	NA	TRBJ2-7	CAWTRGSWEQYF	TGTGCCTGGACTCGGGGTTCTTGGGAGCAGTACTTC
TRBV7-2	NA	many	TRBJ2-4	CASSSYPGTNIAKNIQYF	TGTGCCAGCAGCTCCTATCCAGGAACGAATATAGCCAAAAACATTCAGTACTTC
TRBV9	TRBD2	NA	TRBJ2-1	CASSVDPWGGPSGEQFF	TGTGCCAGCAGCGTAGACCCGTGGGGAGGGCCGTCTGGTGAGCAGTTCTTC
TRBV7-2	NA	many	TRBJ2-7	CASSLDRLYYEQYF	TGTGCCAGCAGCCTGGATCGGCTATACTACGAGCAGTACTTC
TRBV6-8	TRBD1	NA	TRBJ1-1	CASSYSHRGIMNTEAFF	TGTGCCAGCAGTTACTCGCACAGGGGCATAATGAACACTGAAGCTTTCTTT
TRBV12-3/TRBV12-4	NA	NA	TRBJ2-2	CASILLVGGVLFF	TGTGCCAGCATTCTTTTGGTCGGCGGGGTGCTGTTTTTT
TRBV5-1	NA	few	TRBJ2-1	CASSLDEGGYNEQFF	TGCGCCAGCAGCTTGGATGAGGGGGGTTACAATGAGCAGTTCTTC
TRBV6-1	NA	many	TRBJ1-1	CASSEMGEAFF	TGTGCCAGCAGTGAAATGGGTGAAGCTTTCTTT
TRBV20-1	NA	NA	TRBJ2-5	CSLSSGLETQYF	TGCAGCCTCTCGTCAGGGTTAGAGACCCAGTACTTC
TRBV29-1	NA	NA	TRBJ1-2	CSVGGRSDGYTF	TGCAGCGTTGGGGGCCGATCCGATGGCTACACCTTC
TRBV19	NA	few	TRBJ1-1	CASSIMEGTEAFF	TGTGCCAGTAGTATAATGGAGGGAACTGAAGCTTTCTTT
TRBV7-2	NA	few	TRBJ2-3	CASGGHADTQYF	TGTGCCAGCGGCGGACACGCCGATACGCAGTATTTT
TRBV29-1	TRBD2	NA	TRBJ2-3	CSVQRTSGLTDTQYF	TGCAGCGTCCAAAGGACTAGCGGCCTCACAGATACGCAGTATTTT
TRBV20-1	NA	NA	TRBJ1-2	CSASLGPSAVYGYTF	TGCAGTGCTAGTTTGGGACCGAGCGCCGTTTATGGCTACACCTTC
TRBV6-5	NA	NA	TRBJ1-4	CASSYRGGGTNEKLFF	TGTGCCAGCAGTTACCGCGGGGGAGGTACTAATGAAAAACTGTTTTTT
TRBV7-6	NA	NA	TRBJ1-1	CASSLPIRQKLNTEAFF	TGTGCCAGCAGCTTACCTATTAGACAGAAATTGAACACTGAAGCTTTCTTT
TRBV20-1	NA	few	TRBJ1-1	CSIVGGKEEAFF	TGCAGCATAGTGGGTGGAAAGGAGGAAGCTTTCTTT
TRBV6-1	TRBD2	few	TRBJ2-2	CASSSGGDTGELFF	TGTGCCAGCAGTTCTGGGGGGGACACCGGGGAGCTGTTTTTT
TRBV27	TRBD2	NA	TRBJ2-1	CASKGAGGRLDEQFF	TGTGCCAGCAAGGGAGCGGGAGGAAGATTGGATGAGCAGTTCTTC
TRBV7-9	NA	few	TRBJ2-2	CASSLPRGELFF	TGTGCCAGCAGCTTACCCCGCGGGGAGCTGTTTTTT
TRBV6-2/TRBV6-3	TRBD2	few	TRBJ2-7	CASSGPGLAGEWVHEQYF	TGTGCCAGCAGTGGACCCGGACTAGCGGGAGAATGGGTCCACGAGCAGTACTTC
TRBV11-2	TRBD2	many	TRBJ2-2	CASSSQNRPGLAGVGTGELFF	TGTGCCAGCAGCTCTCAAAATCGACCGGGACTAGCGGGAGTGGGCACCGGGGAGCTGTTTTTT
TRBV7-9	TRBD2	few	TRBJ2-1	CASSPGLAGKWDEQFF	TGTGCCAGCAGCCCGGGACTAGCGGGAAAATGGGATGAGCAGTTCTTC
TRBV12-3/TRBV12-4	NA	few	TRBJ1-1	CASSWAENTEAFF	TGTGCCAGCAGTTGGGCAGAGAACACTGAAGCTTTCTTT
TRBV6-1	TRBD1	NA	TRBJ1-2	CASSEVGQASVYTF	TGTGCCAGCAGTGAAGTGGGACAGGCTTCAGTCTACACCTTC
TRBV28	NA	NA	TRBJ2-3	CASSLPRAAGLKDTQYF	TGTGCCAGCAGTTTACCCCGTGCGGCGGGGCTTAAGGATACGCAGTATTTT
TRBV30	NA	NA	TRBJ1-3	CAWSRPGVGNTIYF	TGTGCCTGGAGTCGGCCAGGGGTTGGAAACACCATATATTTT
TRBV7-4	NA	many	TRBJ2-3	CASSLPGTQYF	TGTGCCAGCAGCCTCCCGGGTACGCAGTATTTT
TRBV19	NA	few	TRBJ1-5	CASSIDLSGHSNQPQHF	TGTGCCAGTAGTATAGATCTGTCGGGGCATAGCAATCAGCCCCAGCATTTT
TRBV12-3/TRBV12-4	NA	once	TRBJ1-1	CASSLLHSRTNTEAFF	TGTGCCAGCAGTTTACTCCATTCCAGGACGAACACTGAAGCTTTCTTT
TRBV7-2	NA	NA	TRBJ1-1	CASSLMAGANTEAFF	TGTGCCAGCAGCTTAATGGCAGGGGCGAACACTGAAGCTTTCTTT
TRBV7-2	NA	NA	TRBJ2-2	CASSLRGVANTGELFF	TGTGCCAGCAGCTTACGCGGGGTCGCGAACACCGGGGAGCTGTTTTTT
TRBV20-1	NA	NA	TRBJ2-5	CSALPGERGETQYF	TGCAGTGCCCTTCCCGGGGAGAGGGGGGAGACCCAGTACTTC
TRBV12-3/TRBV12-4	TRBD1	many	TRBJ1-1	CASSPGQENTEAFF	TGTGCCAGCAGCCCGGGACAGGAGAACACTGAAGCTTTCTTT
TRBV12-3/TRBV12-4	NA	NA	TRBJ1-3	CASSFNPSLGNTIYF	TGTGCCAGCAGTTTTAACCCCTCTTTGGGAAACACCATATATTTT
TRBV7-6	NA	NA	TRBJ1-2	CASSLASGGGDYGYTF	TGTGCCAGCAGCTTAGCTTCTGGGGGGGGCGACTATGGCTACACCTTC
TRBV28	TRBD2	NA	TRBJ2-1	CASSLTRLADEQFF	TGTGCCAGCAGTTTAACCAGACTAGCGGATGAGCAGTTCTTC